A selection of T cell receptor beta chains follows, all from one sample in a study of CD8 T cells in Susac syndrome. TCRdb processed the immunoSEQ multiplex PCR reads anew with MiXCR; each CDR3 protein has one entry. The repertoire holds 180,000 or so distinct CDR3 sequences, with roughly 94% as singletons. Sequenced material: CD4+ T cells from PBMCs. Receptor source: a human donor in good health. CDR3s include the opening cysteine and the closing phenylalanine or tryptophan. The order of the fields is clone size, J gene, D gene, V gene, CDR3 DNA, CDR3 protein. The D gene is left open where the match is weak. Only part of the rows carry a size: once, few, many, or a class if the clone is expanded.

clone_size: few; j_call: TRBJ1-5; d_call: .; v_call: TRBV14; cdr3_nt: TGTGCCAGCAGCCAAGACGGGGGGAATCAGCCCCAGCATTTT; cdr3_aa: CASSQDGGNQPQHF
clone_size: .; j_call: TRBJ2-1; d_call: .; v_call: TRBV5-6; cdr3_nt: TGTGCCAGCATCCTCTCAAGCTCCTACAATGAGCAGTTCTTC; cdr3_aa: CASILSSSYNEQFF
clone_size: once; j_call: TRBJ1-1; d_call: .; v_call: TRBV28; cdr3_nt: TGTGCCAGCAAACTGGGGCGGAACACTGAAGCTTTCTTT; cdr3_aa: CASKLGRNTEAFF
clone_size: .; j_call: TRBJ2-6; d_call: TRBD1; v_call: TRBV23-1; cdr3_nt: TGCGCCAGCAGCCGCAGTTGGGGACAGGACCACTCTGGGGCCAACGTCCTGACTTTC; cdr3_aa: CASSRSWGQDHSGANVLTF
clone_size: .; j_call: TRBJ2-7; d_call: TRBD2; v_call: TRBV12-3/TRBV12-4; cdr3_nt: TGTGCCAGCAGTTCTAGCACTAGCGGGAGAAGGAAAGGGCAGTACTTC; cdr3_aa: CASSSSTSGRRKGQYF
clone_size: .; j_call: TRBJ2-5; d_call: TRBD2; v_call: TRBV15; cdr3_nt: TGTGCCACCAGCAGAGAAGAGACTAGCGGGGAAGAGACCCAGTACTTC; cdr3_aa: CATSREETSGEETQYF
clone_size: .; j_call: TRBJ2-7; d_call: TRBD1; v_call: TRBV6-5; cdr3_nt: TGTGCCAGCAGCCGACAGGGGTGGGACGAGCAGTACTTC; cdr3_aa: CASSRQGWDEQYF
clone_size: few; j_call: TRBJ2-7; d_call: .; v_call: TRBV11-2; cdr3_nt: TGTGCCAGCAGCTTAGATCAGGGCGGAGACGAGCAGTACTTC; cdr3_aa: CASSLDQGGDEQYF
clone_size: .; j_call: TRBJ1-1; d_call: .; v_call: TRBV5-1; cdr3_nt: TGCGCCAGCAGCCCCCAAGGGGCGAGCACTGAAGCTTTCTTT; cdr3_aa: CASSPQGASTEAFF
clone_size: .; j_call: TRBJ2-7; d_call: TRBD2; v_call: TRBV28; cdr3_nt: TGTGCCAGCACCCCAGCGGGAGGACCCTCCTACGAGCAGTACTTC; cdr3_aa: CASTPAGGPSYEQYF
clone_size: .; j_call: TRBJ1-4; d_call: .; v_call: TRBV20-1; cdr3_nt: TGCAGTGCTAGAGATGGCGTAAATGAAAAACTGTTTTTT; cdr3_aa: CSARDGVNEKLFF
clone_size: .; j_call: TRBJ1-1; d_call: .; v_call: TRBV6-6; cdr3_nt: TGTGCCAGCAGGCAAAGCAGGAGGAACACTGAAGCTTTCTTT; cdr3_aa: CASRQSRRNTEAFF
clone_size: .; j_call: TRBJ1-2; d_call: .; v_call: TRBV30; cdr3_nt: TGTGCCTGGAGTCCGGGGGCGCACGGCTACACCTTC; cdr3_aa: CAWSPGAHGYTF
clone_size: .; j_call: TRBJ2-2; d_call: .; v_call: TRBV15; cdr3_nt: TGTGCCACCAGCAGAGACCCCCTTAGGGGAAGCACCGGGGAGCTGTTTTTT; cdr3_aa: CATSRDPLRGSTGELFF
clone_size: .; j_call: TRBJ2-1; d_call: TRBD2; v_call: TRBV6-2/TRBV6-3; cdr3_nt: TGTGCCAGCAGAACTAGCGGGAGGCCCGATGAGCAGTTCTTC; cdr3_aa: CASRTSGRPDEQFF
clone_size: .; j_call: TRBJ2-6; d_call: .; v_call: TRBV29-1; cdr3_nt: TGCAGCGTTGGAGGTGACTCTGGGGCCAACGTCCTGACTTTC; cdr3_aa: CSVGGDSGANVLTF
clone_size: once; j_call: TRBJ2-3; d_call: .; v_call: TRBV20-1; cdr3_nt: TGCAGTGCTAGAGCAGGGGAAGGGTCAGATACGCAGTATTTT; cdr3_aa: CSARAGEGSDTQYF
clone_size: .; j_call: TRBJ2-5; d_call: .; v_call: TRBV9; cdr3_nt: TGTGCCAGCAGCGTAGAGCAAGAGACCCAGTACTTC; cdr3_aa: CASSVEQETQYF
clone_size: .; j_call: TRBJ2-2; d_call: TRBD1; v_call: TRBV6-2/TRBV6-3; cdr3_nt: TGTGCCAGCAGCGTCATTCCGGGACAGGGTTCTTCCGGGGAGCTGTTTTTT; cdr3_aa: CASSVIPGQGSSGELFF
clone_size: once; j_call: TRBJ1-2; d_call: .; v_call: TRBV3-1; cdr3_nt: TGTGCCAGCAGCAGTGGCCCCTATGGCTACACCTTC; cdr3_aa: CASSSGPYGYTF
clone_size: .; j_call: TRBJ2-1; d_call: TRBD1; v_call: TRBV2; cdr3_nt: TGTGCCAGCAGTCAGTCAGACATGGACAGGGACTACAATGAGCAGTTCTTC; cdr3_aa: CASSQSDMDRDYNEQFF
clone_size: .; j_call: TRBJ1-3; d_call: .; v_call: TRBV28; cdr3_nt: TGTGCCAGCAGGTTTACACAGACTGGAAACACCATATATTTT; cdr3_aa: CASRFTQTGNTIYF
clone_size: once; j_call: TRBJ2-1; d_call: .; v_call: TRBV20-1; cdr3_nt: TGCAGTGCTAGTCGGACGCTTCCCGGTGAGCAGTTCTTC; cdr3_aa: CSASRTLPGEQFF
clone_size: .; j_call: TRBJ1-2; d_call: .; v_call: TRBV16; cdr3_nt: TGTGCCAGCAGCCAATCTATAACGCCACAGGGCTATGGCTACACCTTC; cdr3_aa: CASSQSITPQGYGYTF
clone_size: .; j_call: TRBJ1-5; d_call: .; v_call: TRBV20-1; cdr3_nt: TGCAGTGCTAGTAGGGACACCAATCAGCCCCAGCATTTT; cdr3_aa: CSASRDTNQPQHF
clone_size: .; j_call: TRBJ2-3; d_call: .; v_call: TRBV12-3/TRBV12-4; cdr3_nt: TGTGCCAGCACCCCAGTTTCTAGCACAGATACGCAGTATTTT; cdr3_aa: CASTPVSSTDTQYF
clone_size: .; j_call: TRBJ2-1; d_call: TRBD1; v_call: TRBV9; cdr3_nt: TGTGCCAGCAGCGTCACAGGGGCGCTCTACAATGAGCAGTTCTTC; cdr3_aa: CASSVTGALYNEQFF
clone_size: once; j_call: TRBJ2-1; d_call: .; v_call: TRBV30; cdr3_nt: TGTGCCTGGAGTGTACGGAGAAAAAACAATGAGCAGTTCTTC; cdr3_aa: CAWSVRRKNNEQFF